Presented here are 19 T cell receptor beta chains from one specimen sequenced in a study of control samples from healthy donors and cancer patients. The repertoire was sequenced with immunoSEQ multiplex PCR; TCRdb's copy has only in-frame clones and lacks some. The sample carries about 140,000 clones, 75% to 95% recorded once. What was sequenced was blood. The receptors derive from a man aged 18 to 30 in good health.

V usage is TRBV6-1 and J usage is TRBJ2-5; D is undetermined. CDR3 size: 15 residues. Germline V gives CDR1 MNHNS, CDR2 SASEGT. V shed 3 bases and J shed 5 bases, with 16 bases lying between them. CDR3 sequence: CASSEWVRLGETQYF. Written as DNA, the CDR3 is TGTGCCAGCAGTGAGTGGGTCCGCCTCGGGGAGACCCAGTACTTC.

The CDR3 DNA follows: TGTGCCAGCAGCCCATCCTCCTACGAGCAGTACTTC. Its protein is CASSPSSYEQYF. The chain has TRBV7-2 and TRBJ2-7; no firm D call. Looked up from germline, CDR1 is SGHTA and CDR2 is FQGNSA. Trimming pared 5 bases from V and 0 bases from J, leaving 5 bases between. This CDR3 has 12 residues.

This sequence joins TRBV5-1 and TRBJ1-1, with 9 bases lining up with TRBD1. This CDR3 has 17 amino acids. The V and J ends lost 2 bases and 2 bases, in that order; junction bases with no gene match: 10. CDR1 and CDR2 from the germline V gene are SGHRS and YFSETQ. For the CDR3, the DNA is TGCGCCAGCAGCTTCTACCGGGACAGGGTGGCCAACACTGAAGCTTTCTTT. Translating gives CASSFYRDRVANTEAFF. The variable domain in full, with the rest retrieved from reference TRBV5-1 and TRBJ1-1, is KAGVTQTPRYLIKTRGQQVTLSCSPISGHRSVSWYQQTPGQGLQFLFEYFSETQRNKGNFPGRFSGRQFSNSRSEMNVSTLELGDSALYLCASSFYRDRVANTEAFFGQGTRLTVV.

The chain uses TRBV7-3 and TRBJ2-1; D uncertain. The length of the CDR3 is 13 residues. Germline assignment: CDR1 SGHTA and CDR2 FQGTGA. V was shortened by 4 bases and J by 8 bases, with 12 bases between the two germline ends. CDR3 sequence: CASSSNRLDEQFF. The CDR3 coding sequence is TGTGCCAGCAGCTCTAACCGGTTGGATGAGCAGTTCTTC.

A remark on this clone: Additional DNA sequences in this sample encode the identical CDR3. This chain uses TRBV19 with TRBJ2-2; D might be TRBD1 (5 bases). Per the germline V gene, CDR1 is LNHDA and CDR2 is SQIVND (reference sequence). The length of the CDR3 is 14 residues. With 9 bases removed from V and 0 bases from J, the gap between germline ends came to 11 bases. Here the CDR3 DNA reads TGTGCCAGCTCCTGGGGCCCGAACACCGGGGAGCTGTTTTTT. It codes for CASSWGPNTGELFF.

This chain joins TRBV5-3 and TRBJ1-4, with TRBD1 matching over 9 bases. TRBV5-3 is annotated as an ORF whose role is uncertain. The J segment lost 3 bases and the V segment lost 4 bases, leaving 16 bases of the junction unmatched. There are 19 residues in the CDR3. DNA for the CDR3: TGTGCCAGAAGCGGGACAGGGACCCTTGTCGTAAAGCCTAATGAAAAACTGTTTTTT. This gives the protein CARSGTGTLVVKPNEKLFF.

The chain couples TRBV7-9 to TRBJ2-7; D uncertain. The germline V gene encodes CDR1 SEHNR and CDR2 FQNEAQ (reference sequence). This CDR3 is 12 amino acids long. V was shortened by 4 bases and J by 3 bases, with 7 bases between the two germline ends. CDR3 nucleotide sequence: TGTGCCAGCAGCTACGAGGTCTACGAGCAGTACTTC. Protein sequence: CASSYEVYEQYF.

The chain is built from TRBV9 and TRBJ2-2; D is unresolved. The CDR3 spans 17 residues. The germline V and J ends were trimmed by 4 bases and 4 bases, with 20 bases remaining between them. Germline assignment: CDR1 SGDLS and CDR2 YYNGEE. The DNA for the CDR3 is TGTGCCAGCAGCCCCCCCGCCGGGTCCATAGGCACCGGGGAGCTGTTTTTT. Protein product: CASSPPAGSIGTGELFF.

V and J are TRBV5-5 and TRBJ1-4, with TRBD1 matching 8 bases. Germline-derived CDR1 and CDR2 are SGHKS and YYEKEE (reference sequence). This CDR3 contains 18 residues. J gave up 0 bases and V 1 base, and 8 bases lay outside the gene matches. The CDR3: CASSLYGTGVSTNEKLFF. The CDR3 coding sequence is TGTGCCAGCAGCTTGTATGGGACAGGAGTTTCAACTAATGAAAAACTGTTTTTT. The full variable domain, rest sourced from reference TRBV5-5 and TRBJ1-4, is DAGVTQSPTHLIKTRGQQVTLRCSPISGHKSVSWYQQVLGQGPQFIFQYYEKEERGRGNFPDRFSARQFPNYSSELNVNALLLGDSALYLCASSLYGTGVSTNEKLFFGSGTQLSVL.

This chain connects TRBV2 to TRBJ2-2; TRBD2 aligns across 11 bases. V lost 5 bases, J lost 4 bases, and 6 bases stayed unmatched. The CDR3 consists of 16 residues. Per the germline V gene, CDR1 is SNHLY and CDR2 is FYNNEI. CDR3 sequence reads: CASSQLAGGPTGELFF. The CDR3 bases are TGTGCCAGCAGTCAGCTAGCGGGGGGCCCCACCGGGGAGCTGTTTTTT.

This clone was picked up one time. The chain carries TRBV4-1 and TRBJ1-5; D unclear. V gave up 4 bases and J gave up 4 bases, with 17 bases separating them. The germline CDR1 and CDR2 sequences are MGHRA and YSYEKL. The CDR3 covers 16 residues. CDR3: CASSPRPGEWNQPQHF. DNA for the CDR3: TGCGCCAGCAGCCCTAGGCCGGGAGAGTGGAATCAGCCCCAGCATTTT.

The J gene is TRBJ1-4, the V gene TRBV4-1; D unclear. Per the germline V gene, CDR1 is MGHRA and CDR2 is YSYEKL. V was shortened by 0 bases and J by 10 bases, with 6 bases between the two germline ends. The CDR3 sequence is 12 residues long. This CDR3 reads CASSQELGKLFF. The CDR3, as DNA: TGCGCCAGCAGCCAAGAATTAGGAAAACTGTTTTTT.

The table lists this clone with a few counts. The chain couples TRBV11-1 to TRBJ2-7, with 10 positions matching TRBD1. V gave up 4 bases and J gave up 4 bases; unmatched junction bases: 7. The CDR3 covers 15 residues. Germline values: CDR1 SGHAT, CDR2 FQDESV (reference sequence). The CDR3 nucleotides are TGTGCCAGCAGCTACGGGACAGGGGATTTATACGAGCAGTACTTC. Encoded protein: CASSYGTGDLYEQYF.

This chain connects TRBV24-1 to TRBJ1-2; 9 nucleotides agree with TRBD1. CDR1 is KGHDR and CDR2 is SFDVKD in the germline V gene. Germline trimming cut 4 bases from V and 5 bases from J; bases unmatched to any gene: 4. This CDR3 has 14 residues. CDR3 in amino acids: CATSEGTGPYGYTF. The CDR3 DNA sequence: TGTGCCACCAGTGAGGGGACAGGGCCGTATGGCTACACCTTC.

The chain links TRBV5-1 to TRBJ1-2; maybe TRBD1 (5 bases). Germline values: CDR1 SGHRS, CDR2 YFSETQ. The CDR3 covers 15 residues. V lost 0 bases and J 5 bases, leaving 14 bases between the germline ends. The CDR3 bases are TGCGCCAGCAGCTTGGATTACGGGGGAATGTATGGCTACACCTTC. Its protein product is CASSLDYGGMYGYTF.

The J gene is TRBJ2-1, the V gene TRBV5-1; the D is unclear. There are 14 residues in the CDR3. Germline CDR1 and CDR2: SGHRS and YFSETQ. Trimming removed 2 bases at V and 1 base at J, with 7 bases between. The CDR3 nucleotides read TGCGCCAGCAGCTTAGGCGGATCCTACAATGAGCAGTTCTTC. Its protein product is CASSLGGSYNEQFF. The full variable domain, its missing parts supplied by reference TRBV5-1 and TRBJ2-1, is KAGVTQTPRYLIKTRGQQVTLSCSPISGHRSVSWYQQTPGQGLQFLFEYFSETQRNKGNFPGRFSGRQFSNSRSEMNVSTLELGDSALYLCASSLGGSYNEQFFGPGTRLTVL.

This clone was recorded once. The gene calls are TRBV7-9 and TRBJ2-1, with D perhaps TRBD2 (7 bases). Trimming took 4 bases from V and 7 from J, leaving 20 bases between them. The CDR3 is 16 residues long. Germline V gene lookup returns CDR1 SEHNR and CDR2 FQNEAQ (reference sequence). The CDR3 loop is CASSSFLRGGQNEQFF. Here the CDR3 DNA reads TGTGCCAGCAGCTCTTTCTTGAGGGGGGGCCAGAATGAGCAGTTCTTC.

The chain couples TRBV6-1 to TRBJ1-1; 7 positions match TRBD1. CDR1 MNHNS and CDR2 SASEGT come from the germline V gene. V trimming: 3 bases; J trimming: 5 bases; junction bases outside the gene matches: 9. CDR3 length: 15 residues. DNA for the CDR3: TGTGCCAGCAGTGACGGGACAGCTTCTCGGACTGAAGCTTTCTTT. Translating it yields CASSDGTASRTEAFF.

The V gene is TRBV29-1, the J gene TRBJ1-1; weak D call: TRBD1 (5 bases). Germline V gene sequence: CDR1 SQVTM, CDR2 ANQGSEA. This CDR3 has 13 residues. Trimming pared 8 bases from V and 0 bases from J, leaving 13 bases between. In DNA form, the CDR3 reads TGCAGCTCTGGGGAGGACATGAACACTGAAGCTTTCTTT. It specifies CSSGEDMNTEAFF.